The 7 T cell receptor beta chains below were found in one sample sequenced in a study of T cells after yellow fever vaccination. TCRdb re-derived calls from the 5' RACE reads in MiXCR, one entry per CDR3 protein. Among fewer than 150,000 distinct CDR3 sequences listed, roughly 8.2% were seen once. The sample here was CD4+ T cells sorted from PBMCs, taken 5 days after the yellow fever booster vaccination. These receptors all come from a man between 25 and 39 years old who received the YFV17D yellow fever vaccine.

The chain employs TRBV24-1 and TRBJ2-5, with TRBD2 matching over 11 bases. V gave up 4 bases and J gave up 5 bases; unmatched junction bases: 8. The CDR3 spans 16 residues. Germline assignment: CDR1 KGHDR and CDR2 SFDVKD. The CDR3 region has the DNA TGTGCCACCAGTGACCCTTTAGCGGGAGGGCCGGAGACCCAGTACTTC. It yields the protein CATSDPLAGGPETQYF.

The sample holds many counts of this clonotype. This chain connects TRBV5-1 to TRBJ2-5; weak D call: TRBD1 (6 bases). V gave up 6 bases and J gave up 5 bases, with 20 bases separating them. Germline assignment: CDR1 SGHRS and CDR2 YFSETQ. The CDR3 runs to 15 residues. CDR3 amino acids: CASNPQGSLGETQYF. In DNA, the CDR3 is TGCGCCAGCAACCCCCAGGGGTCGTTGGGGGAGACCCAGTACTTC.

This clonotype appeared many times. V gene TRBV20-1 combines with J gene TRBJ2-3; 8 bases are a match to TRBD2. Germline-derived CDR1 and CDR2 are DFQATT and SNEGSKA (reference sequence). This CDR3 spans 17 amino acids. The ends lost 1 base at V and 6 bases at J; junction bases unmatched: 15. The CDR3 is CSARGEGAVGRADTQYF. CDR3 coding DNA: TGCAGTGCTAGAGGTGAAGGAGCGGTCGGGAGGGCTGATACGCAGTATTTT.

This clonotype was seen repeatedly, ten times or more. This chain joins TRBV20-1 and TRBJ2-1, with TRBD2 matching over 9 bases. There are 14 residues in the CDR3. Looked up from germline, CDR1 is DFQATT and CDR2 is SNEGSKA (reference sequence). V lost 3 bases to trimming and J lost 4 bases; unmatched junction nucleotides: 4. In DNA form, the CDR3 reads TGCAGTGCTAGTACCCTAGCGGGGTACAATGAGCAGTTCTTC. Amino acids: CSASTLAGYNEQFF.

The chain's CDR3 is CASTFAGTTEAFF. The CDR3 nucleotides are TGTGCCAGCACCTTCGCGGGGACCACTGAAGCTTTCTTT. V is TRBV12-3 or TRBV12-4 and J is TRBJ1-1; D is perhaps TRBD1 (5 bases). The CDR3 consists of 13 residues. The V end lost 7 bases, the J end lost 4 bases, and 13 bases lay between the germline ends.

Ten or more counts support this clonotype. This rearrangement joins TRBV10-3 to TRBJ2-2, with 14 bases lining up with TRBD2. CDR1 and CDR2 (germline): ENHRY, SYGVKD. With 9 bases clipped from V and 1 base from J, the junction kept 1 base outside the gene matches. The CDR3 is 15 amino acids. In DNA, the CDR3 is TGTGCCATAGGGACTAGCGGGAGGAACACCGGGGAGCTGTTTTTT. Amino acids: CAIGTSGRNTGELFF.

This clonotype was observed many times. The J gene is TRBJ2-1, the V gene TRBV5-5, with 7 positions matching TRBD2. Per germline, CDR1 SGHKS and CDR2 YYEKEE (reference sequence). CDR3 length: 15 residues. The V and J ends lost 0 bases and 5 bases, in that order; junction bases with no gene match: 5. Here the CDR3 DNA reads TGTGCCAGCAGCTTGGTTGGGCTAGCGGACAATGAGCAGTTCTTC. Translating it yields CASSLVGLADNEQFF.